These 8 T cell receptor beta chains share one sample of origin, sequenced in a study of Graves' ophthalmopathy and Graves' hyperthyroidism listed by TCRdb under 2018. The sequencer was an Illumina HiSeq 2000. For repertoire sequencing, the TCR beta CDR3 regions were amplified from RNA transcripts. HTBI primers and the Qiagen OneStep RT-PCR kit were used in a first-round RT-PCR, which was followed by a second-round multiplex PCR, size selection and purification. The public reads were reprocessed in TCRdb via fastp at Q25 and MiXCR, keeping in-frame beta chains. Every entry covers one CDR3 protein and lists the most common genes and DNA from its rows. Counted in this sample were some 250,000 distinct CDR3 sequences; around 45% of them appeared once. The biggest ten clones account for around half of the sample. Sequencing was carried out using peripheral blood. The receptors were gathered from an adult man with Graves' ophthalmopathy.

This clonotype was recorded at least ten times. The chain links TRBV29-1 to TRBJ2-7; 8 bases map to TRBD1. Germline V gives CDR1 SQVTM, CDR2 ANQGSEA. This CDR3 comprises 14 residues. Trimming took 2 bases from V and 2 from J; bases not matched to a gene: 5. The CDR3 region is CSVERTGSPYEQYF. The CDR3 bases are TGCAGCGTTGAACGGACAGGGTCTCCCTACGAGCAGTACTTC.

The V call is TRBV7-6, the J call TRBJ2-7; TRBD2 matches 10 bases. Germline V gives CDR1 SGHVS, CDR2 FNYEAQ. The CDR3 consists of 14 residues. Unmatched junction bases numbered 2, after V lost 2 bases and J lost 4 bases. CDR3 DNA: TGTGCCAGCAGCTTACTAGCGGGAGCGTACGAGCAGTACTTC. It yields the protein CASSLLAGAYEQYF.

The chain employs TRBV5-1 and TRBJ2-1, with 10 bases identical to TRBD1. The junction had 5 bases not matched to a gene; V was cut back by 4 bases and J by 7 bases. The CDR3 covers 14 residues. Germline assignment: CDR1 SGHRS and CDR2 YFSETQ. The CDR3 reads CASSPRTGGNEQFF. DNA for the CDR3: TGCGCCAGCAGCCCGAGGACAGGGGGAAATGAGCAGTTCTTC.

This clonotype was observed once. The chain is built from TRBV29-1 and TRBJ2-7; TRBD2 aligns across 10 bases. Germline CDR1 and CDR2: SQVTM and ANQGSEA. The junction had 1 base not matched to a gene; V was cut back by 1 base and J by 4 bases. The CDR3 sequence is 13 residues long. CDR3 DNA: TGCAGCGTTGAAGCTAGCGGGAGTTACGAGCAGTACTTC. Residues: CSVEASGSYEQYF.

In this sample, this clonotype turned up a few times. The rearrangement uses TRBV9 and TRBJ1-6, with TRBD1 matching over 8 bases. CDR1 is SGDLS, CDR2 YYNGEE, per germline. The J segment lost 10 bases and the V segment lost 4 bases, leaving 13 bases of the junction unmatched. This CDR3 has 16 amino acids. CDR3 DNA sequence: TGTGCCAGCAGCCCCGGACAGGGCGGATCGGGGTCACCCCTCCACTTT. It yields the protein CASSPGQGGSGSPLHF.

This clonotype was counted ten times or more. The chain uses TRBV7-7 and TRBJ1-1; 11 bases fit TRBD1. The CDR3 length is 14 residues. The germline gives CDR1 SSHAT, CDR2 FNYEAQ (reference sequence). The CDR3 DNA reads TGTGCTGCCACCGGACAGGGGGCGGGAACTGAAGCTTTCTTT. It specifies CAATGQGAGTEAFF.

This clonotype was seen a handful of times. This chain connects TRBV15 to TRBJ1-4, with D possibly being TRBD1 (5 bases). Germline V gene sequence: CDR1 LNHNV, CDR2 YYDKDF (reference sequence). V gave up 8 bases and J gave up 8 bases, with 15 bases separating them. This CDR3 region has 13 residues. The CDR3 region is CATDPGLSEKLFF. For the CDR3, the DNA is TGTGCCACCGATCCAGGGCTGAGCGAAAAACTGTTTTTT.

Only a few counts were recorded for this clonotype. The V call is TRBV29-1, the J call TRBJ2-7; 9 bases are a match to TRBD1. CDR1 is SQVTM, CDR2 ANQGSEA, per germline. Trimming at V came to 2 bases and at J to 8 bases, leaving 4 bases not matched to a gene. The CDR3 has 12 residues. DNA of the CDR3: TGCAGCGTTGAAAGTGGACAGGGGCAGCAGTACTTC. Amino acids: CSVESGQGQQYF.